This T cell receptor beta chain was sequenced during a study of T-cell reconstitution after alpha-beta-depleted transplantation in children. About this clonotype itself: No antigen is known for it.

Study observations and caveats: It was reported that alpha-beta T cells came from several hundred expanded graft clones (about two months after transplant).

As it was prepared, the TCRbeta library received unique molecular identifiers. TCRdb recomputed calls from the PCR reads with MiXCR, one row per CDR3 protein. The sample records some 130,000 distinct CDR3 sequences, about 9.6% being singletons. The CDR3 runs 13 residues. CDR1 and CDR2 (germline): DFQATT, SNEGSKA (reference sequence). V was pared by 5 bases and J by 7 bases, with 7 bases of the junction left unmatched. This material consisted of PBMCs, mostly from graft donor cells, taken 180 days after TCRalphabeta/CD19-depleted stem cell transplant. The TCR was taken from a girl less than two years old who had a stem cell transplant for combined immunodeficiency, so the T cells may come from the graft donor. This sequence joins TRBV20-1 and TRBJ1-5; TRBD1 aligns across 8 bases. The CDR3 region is CSAWGQATQPQHF. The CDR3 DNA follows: TGCAGTGCTTGGGGACAGGCGACACAGCCCCAGCATTTT.